The sequence of this TCR beta chain was determined in a study of CD8 T cells in Susac syndrome. The CDR3 has 14 amino acids. CDR1 SGHRS and CDR2 YFSETQ come from the germline V gene. Trimming stripped 3 bases from V and 4 bases from J, with 13 bases between. It was negative isolation that provided the CD8+ and CD4+ T cells, whereas TEMRA cells were enriched by FACS. With random hexamers, reverse transcription was performed on about 0.5 to 1 ug of RNA. Amplification of TCR beta CDR3 spanned 54 Vbeta and 13 Jbeta via immunoSEQ multiplex PCR. MiXCR was run by TCRdb on the immunoSEQ multiplex PCR reads, yielding one entry per CDR3 protein. The table records about 150,000 distinct CDR3 sequences, over 95% of them present only once.

Sequenced input: CD8+ T cells from PBMCs. The TCR originated in a human donor with multiple sclerosis. The rearrangement links TRBV5-1 to TRBJ1-2; no reliable D call. The CDR3: CASSSNGPGYGYTF. The DNA of the CDR3 is TGCGCCAGCAGCTCCAATGGCCCTGGCTATGGCTACACCTTC.